A selection of T cell receptor beta chains follows, all from one sample in a study of OX40 agonist ivuxolimab in advanced cancers. Produced via immunoSEQ multiplex PCR; TCRdb's table is partial and in-frame only. The table shows tens of thousands of clones, with 88% occurring only once. Source: CD4+ or CD8+ T cells sorted from blood, taken in a trial of the OX40 agonist ivuxolimab. Receptor source: an adult with an advanced solid tumor such as melanoma, head and neck, liver or kidney cancer. The CDR3 runs from the conserved cysteine through the conserved F or W. The D gene is left open where the match is weak. Clone size is shown for a subset of rows, as once, few, many or a class of expanded clone.

j_gene: TRBJ2-7
d_gene: -
v_gene: TRBV21-1
abundance: -
CDR3nt: TGTGCCAGCACCAGCGGGACACAGACCTACGAGCAGTACTTC
CDR3aa: CASTSGTQTYEQYF

j_gene: TRBJ2-3
d_gene: -
v_gene: TRBV19
abundance: -
CDR3nt: TGTGCCACTAGTCGGGTCACAGATACGCAGTATTTT
CDR3aa: CATSRVTDTQYF

j_gene: TRBJ2-7
d_gene: TRBD1
v_gene: TRBV6-6
abundance: -
CDR3nt: TGTGCCAGCAGTCCCATCCTGGGACAGGGGGCCTACGAGCAGTACTTC
CDR3aa: CASSPILGQGAYEQYF

j_gene: TRBJ1-1
d_gene: TRBD1
v_gene: TRBV30
abundance: once
CDR3nt: TGTGCCTGGATTAAGGCCGGGACAGGGCGCCTTGAAGCTTTCTTT
CDR3aa: CAWIKAGTGRLEAFF

j_gene: TRBJ1-4
d_gene: -
v_gene: TRBV19
abundance: -
CDR3nt: TGTGCCAGTAAAGGGCAGGGAGAGGAAAAACTGTTTTTT
CDR3aa: CASKGQGEEKLFF

j_gene: TRBJ2-5
d_gene: TRBD2
v_gene: TRBV7-2
abundance: -
CDR3nt: TGTGCCAGCAGCCAGACTAGCGGGGGGGCCGAGACCCAGTACTTC
CDR3aa: CASSQTSGGAETQYF

j_gene: TRBJ1-1
d_gene: -
v_gene: TRBV4-1
abundance: -
CDR3nt: TGCGCCAGCAGCCAGATACAGTCCAGGGTCCTGAACACTGAAGCTTTCTTT
CDR3aa: CASSQIQSRVLNTEAFF

j_gene: TRBJ1-3
d_gene: TRBD1
v_gene: TRBV28
abundance: -
CDR3nt: TGTGCCAGCATGGAAAGGACAGGTGGAAACACCATATATTTT
CDR3aa: CASMERTGGNTIYF

j_gene: TRBJ2-2
d_gene: -
v_gene: TRBV10-1
abundance: -
CDR3nt: TGCGCCAGCGGACAAACTGGGAACACCGGGGAGCTGTTTTTT
CDR3aa: CASGQTGNTGELFF

j_gene: TRBJ2-7
d_gene: TRBD1
v_gene: TRBV5-6
abundance: -
CDR3nt: TGTGCCAGCAGCTTTGGCGGGACAGGTACCTACGAGCAGTACTTC
CDR3aa: CASSFGGTGTYEQYF

j_gene: TRBJ1-6
d_gene: TRBD1
v_gene: TRBV2
abundance: -
CDR3nt: TGTGCCAGCAGAGATGAGACAGGGTCACCCCTCCACTTT
CDR3aa: CASRDETGSPLHF

j_gene: TRBJ1-4
d_gene: TRBD1
v_gene: TRBV5-4
abundance: -
CDR3nt: TGTGCCAGCAGCGCCGGGACAGGGTATAATGAAAAACTGTTTTTT
CDR3aa: CASSAGTGYNEKLFF

j_gene: TRBJ2-7
d_gene: -
v_gene: TRBV10-1
abundance: once
CDR3nt: TGCGCCAGCAGTGAGGGCAGGGGATCCTACGAGCAGTACTTC
CDR3aa: CASSEGRGSYEQYF

j_gene: TRBJ2-7
d_gene: -
v_gene: TRBV7-2
abundance: few
CDR3nt: TGTGCCAGCAGCTCCCTGGACAGACCCTACGAGCAGTACTTC
CDR3aa: CASSSLDRPYEQYF

j_gene: TRBJ1-2
d_gene: -
v_gene: TRBV9
abundance: -
CDR3nt: TGTGCCAGCAGCGTACAAGGGGACTATGGCTACACCTTC
CDR3aa: CASSVQGDYGYTF

j_gene: TRBJ2-7
d_gene: -
v_gene: TRBV5-8
abundance: -
CDR3nt: TGTGCCAGCAGCTTGGTTGGTGGGGTAGACGAGCAGTACTTC
CDR3aa: CASSLVGGVDEQYF

j_gene: TRBJ1-5
d_gene: -
v_gene: TRBV15
abundance: -
CDR3nt: TGTGCCACGGGGGCTACCAAACAGGGTCAGCCCCAGCATTTT
CDR3aa: CATGATKQGQPQHF

j_gene: TRBJ2-1
d_gene: -
v_gene: TRBV2
abundance: once
CDR3nt: TGTGCCAGCAGTGAATCCGATTACAATGAGCAGTTCTTC
CDR3aa: CASSESDYNEQFF

j_gene: TRBJ1-1
d_gene: -
v_gene: TRBV9
abundance: -
CDR3nt: TGTGCCAGCAGCGTAGCGGGTGGGCAGGGGACGAACACTGAAGCTTTCTTT
CDR3aa: CASSVAGGQGTNTEAFF

j_gene: TRBJ1-1
d_gene: TRBD1
v_gene: TRBV7-3
abundance: -
CDR3nt: TGTGCCAGCAGCTATGACAGGGGCGCTGAAGCTTTCTTT
CDR3aa: CASSYDRGAEAFF

j_gene: TRBJ1-4
d_gene: -
v_gene: TRBV5-1
abundance: -
CDR3nt: TGCGCCAGCAGCTTGGATCCGGGGGCGACTAATGAAAAACTGTTTTTT
CDR3aa: CASSLDPGATNEKLFF

j_gene: TRBJ2-1
d_gene: TRBD2
v_gene: TRBV5-5
abundance: -
CDR3nt: TGTGCCAGCAGCTTAAGCGGGGGGTCGTACAATGAGCAGTTCTTC
CDR3aa: CASSLSGGSYNEQFF

j_gene: TRBJ1-3
d_gene: -
v_gene: TRBV15
abundance: -
CDR3nt: TGTGCCACCAGCAGAGGGACGACAGGCAACTCTGGAAACACCATATATTTT
CDR3aa: CATSRGTTGNSGNTIYF

j_gene: TRBJ1-4
d_gene: -
v_gene: TRBV5-6
abundance: -
CDR3nt: TGTGCCAGCACCATATCGGAGAGGCCTAATGAAAAACTGTTTTTT
CDR3aa: CASTISERPNEKLFF

j_gene: TRBJ2-5
d_gene: -
v_gene: TRBV5-1
abundance: -
CDR3nt: TGCGCCAGCAAAACCACCGCAGGGACCCAAGAGACCCAGTACTTC
CDR3aa: CASKTTAGTQETQYF

j_gene: TRBJ2-7
d_gene: -
v_gene: TRBV30
abundance: -
CDR3nt: TGTGCCTGGAGTGTCCAGGTCCGCGAGCAGTACTTC
CDR3aa: CAWSVQVREQYF

j_gene: TRBJ1-2
d_gene: -
v_gene: TRBV10-1
abundance: -
CDR3nt: TGCGCCAGCAGTGAGCTCCGGGGCTATGGCTACACCTTC
CDR3aa: CASSELRGYGYTF

j_gene: TRBJ2-5
d_gene: TRBD2
v_gene: TRBV14
abundance: -
CDR3nt: TGTGCCAGCAGCCTGGACGTAGCGGGAGAGACCCAGTACTTC
CDR3aa: CASSLDVAGETQYF

j_gene: TRBJ2-2
d_gene: -
v_gene: TRBV2
abundance: -
CDR3nt: TGTGCCAGCAGTGTAGGGGGGGCTATCACCGGGGAGCTGTTTTTT
CDR3aa: CASSVGGAITGELFF

j_gene: TRBJ1-6
d_gene: -
v_gene: TRBV6-1
abundance: -
CDR3nt: TGTGCCGCTTCGACAGCTAGCTCCTATAATTCACCCCTCCACTTT
CDR3aa: CAASTASSYNSPLHF

j_gene: TRBJ1-1
d_gene: -
v_gene: TRBV6-6
abundance: -
CDR3nt: TGTGCCAGCAGTCCCGGACGGTTGAACACTGAAGCTTTCTTT
CDR3aa: CASSPGRLNTEAFF

j_gene: TRBJ2-7
d_gene: -
v_gene: TRBV18
abundance: -
CDR3nt: TGTGCCAGCTCACCGACCGGGGGCGGGGACTACGAGCAGTACTTC
CDR3aa: CASSPTGGGDYEQYF

j_gene: TRBJ2-2
d_gene: -
v_gene: TRBV28
abundance: -
CDR3nt: TGTGCCAGCAGTTTAACCGGGGAGCTGTTTTTT
CDR3aa: CASSLTGELFF

j_gene: TRBJ2-1
d_gene: -
v_gene: TRBV2
abundance: -
CDR3nt: TGTGCCAGCAGGGTTGGACCCTACAATGAGCAGTTCTTC
CDR3aa: CASRVGPYNEQFF

j_gene: TRBJ1-5
d_gene: TRBD1
v_gene: TRBV6-1
abundance: once
CDR3nt: TGTGCCAGCAGTGACCGGGACAGATATGGTCCTAATCAGCCCCAGCATTTT
CDR3aa: CASSDRDRYGPNQPQHF

j_gene: TRBJ1-1
d_gene: -
v_gene: TRBV6-5
abundance: few
CDR3nt: TGTGCCAGCAGTACAGGGAGTTTGATCACTGAAGCTTTCTTT
CDR3aa: CASSTGSLITEAFF

j_gene: TRBJ2-1
d_gene: -
v_gene: TRBV6-6
abundance: -
CDR3nt: TGTGCCAGCAGTTACGTCGGCGGGGGCGCCTACAATGAGCAGTTCTTC
CDR3aa: CASSYVGGGAYNEQFF

j_gene: TRBJ2-3
d_gene: TRBD1
v_gene: TRBV6-6
abundance: -
CDR3nt: TGTGCCAGCAGTTACACCGGGACAGGGCTAGGGGATAGGCAGTATTTT
CDR3aa: CASSYTGTGLGDRQYF

j_gene: TRBJ1-5
d_gene: TRBD1
v_gene: TRBV5-5
abundance: -
CDR3nt: TGTGCCAGCAGCTTGCGGAGCGGGACAGACAATCAGCCCCAGCATTTT
CDR3aa: CASSLRSGTDNQPQHF

j_gene: TRBJ1-1
d_gene: -
v_gene: TRBV29-1
abundance: once
CDR3nt: TGCAGCGTTGTTACCGATACAGGGAAAACTGAAGCTTTCTTT
CDR3aa: CSVVTDTGKTEAFF

j_gene: TRBJ2-3
d_gene: -
v_gene: TRBV5-6
abundance: -
CDR3nt: TGTGCCAGCAGCTTGTACGGGGGCACAGATACGCAGTATTTT
CDR3aa: CASSLYGGTDTQYF

j_gene: TRBJ1-6
d_gene: TRBD1
v_gene: TRBV28
abundance: once
CDR3nt: TGTGCCAGCAGACCCGACAGGGAGGGAAATTCACCCCTCCACTTT
CDR3aa: CASRPDREGNSPLHF

j_gene: TRBJ1-2
d_gene: -
v_gene: TRBV7-9
abundance: -
CDR3nt: TGTGCCAGCAGCCCCAGTGGGGGCGACTATGGCTACACCTTC
CDR3aa: CASSPSGGDYGYTF

j_gene: TRBJ1-1
d_gene: TRBD1
v_gene: TRBV6-5
abundance: -
CDR3nt: TGTGCCAGCAGGGTCCAGGGGGCCGCTGAAGCTTTCTTT
CDR3aa: CASRVQGAAEAFF

j_gene: TRBJ1-6
d_gene: -
v_gene: TRBV6-6
abundance: -
CDR3nt: TGTGCCAGCAGTTACTCGGCGGCGAGAAGTAATTCACCCCTCCACTTT
CDR3aa: CASSYSAARSNSPLHF

j_gene: TRBJ1-3
d_gene: -
v_gene: TRBV6-6
abundance: -
CDR3nt: TGTGCCAGCATCGCAGCAGAGGCGGGAAACACCATATATTTT
CDR3aa: CASIAAEAGNTIYF

j_gene: TRBJ2-5
d_gene: -
v_gene: TRBV4-2
abundance: -
CDR3nt: TGTGCCAGCAGCCCCGACAGGGGAGGGCGAGAGACCCAGTACTTC
CDR3aa: CASSPDRGGRETQYF

j_gene: TRBJ1-1
d_gene: -
v_gene: TRBV9
abundance: -
CDR3nt: TGTGCCAGCAGCGTAGCGGCTAACACTGAAGCTTTCTTT
CDR3aa: CASSVAANTEAFF

j_gene: TRBJ1-1
d_gene: -
v_gene: TRBV19
abundance: -
CDR3nt: TGTGCCAGTATTGATATGGGGGGAAGAAGCACTGAAGCTTTCTTT
CDR3aa: CASIDMGGRSTEAFF

j_gene: TRBJ2-5
d_gene: -
v_gene: TRBV5-1
abundance: -
CDR3nt: TGCGCCAGCAGTTTCTCAGGGGAGACCCAGTACTTC
CDR3aa: CASSFSGETQYF